The 10 T cell receptor beta chains given below trace back to one sample, sequenced in a study of T cells after yellow fever vaccination. Each CDR3 protein is one row after TCRdb ran MiXCR on the 5' RACE reads. This table has 180,000 or so distinct CDR3 sequences, roughly 11% appearing once. Sequencing was performed on CD8+ T cells sorted from PBMCs, taken 15 days after the yellow fever booster vaccination. These receptors came from a man aged 18 to 29 who received the YFV17D yellow fever vaccine.

The chain recombines TRBV6-4 with TRBJ2-3; TRBD2 matches at 10 bases. Losses at the gene ends were 3 bases for V and 6 bases for J; bases not matched to a gene: 9. The CDR3 length is 16 residues. The V gene's germline CDR1 is MRHNA and CDR2 SNTAGT. DNA for the CDR3: TGTGCCAGCAGTGAGTCTAGCGGGGGCCAACTTGATACGCAGTATTTT. Amino acid sequence: CASSESSGGQLDTQYF.

This sequence joins TRBV28 and TRBJ2-4; perhaps TRBD1 as D (6 bases). CDR1 and CDR2 from the germline V gene are MDHEN and SYDVKM. This CDR3 has 19 residues. The germline V and J ends were trimmed by 7 bases and 0 bases, with 25 bases remaining between them. CDR3 nucleotide sequence: TGTGCCAGCACAACCGACAGGAATTCCTCGAAACTAGCCAAAAACATTCAGTACTTC. Amino acid sequence: CASTTDRNSSKLAKNIQYF.

This clonotype appeared a few times. V usage is TRBV4-1 and J usage is TRBJ2-2; 11 bases match TRBD1. Losses at the gene ends were 4 bases for V and 6 bases for J; bases not matched to a gene: 10. Germline lookup yields CDR1 MGHRA and CDR2 YSYEKL. The CDR3 extends over 17 amino acids. CDR3 nucleotides: TGCGCCAGCAGCCTCGGAGCGGGACAGGGGGTTCCCGGGGAGCTGTTTTTT. Its translation: CASSLGAGQGVPGELFF.

This clonotype was observed a handful of times. The chain combines TRBV6-2 or TRBV6-3 with TRBJ2-7; D perhaps matches TRBD1 (6 bases). V gave up 8 bases and J gave up 7 bases, with 15 bases separating them. The CDR3 runs 12 residues. The germline V gene has CDR1 MNHEY and CDR2 SVGEGT. The CDR3 region is CASSSGEREQYF. CDR3 in DNA: TGTGCCAGCTCATCAGGGGAACGAGAGCAGTACTTC.

The V call is TRBV9, the J call TRBJ2-5; possible D gene TRBD2, 5 bases. CDR1 and CDR2 (germline): SGDLS, YYNGEE. The V and J ends lost 1 base and 5 bases respectively, with 12 bases between them. The CDR3 runs to 14 residues. In DNA, the CDR3 is TGTGCCAGCAGCGTATATGAGGGCGGGGAGACCCAGTACTTC. This gives the protein CASSVYEGGETQYF.

The V and J genes are TRBV19 and TRBJ1-5; D may be TRBD1 (5 bases). The CDR3 sequence is 16 residues long. Germline V gene data show CDR1 as LNHDA and CDR2 as SQIVND (reference sequence). The V gene lost 6 bases and the J gene lost 4 bases, with 19 bases spanning the gap. CDR3 region: CASRAGVRALNQPQHF. Here the CDR3 DNA reads TGTGCCAGTAGGGCGGGAGTCAGGGCATTGAATCAGCCCCAGCATTTT.

This clonotype has just a few counts. This chain connects TRBV4-1 to TRBJ2-3, with a possible D match to TRBD1 (6 bases). Germline V lookup: CDR1 MGHRA, CDR2 YSYEKL. V shed 2 bases and J shed 0 bases, with 9 bases lying between them. CDR3 size: 15 residues. The CDR3 DNA follows: TGCGCCAGCAGCCAATACAGGGACAGCACAGATACGCAGTATTTT. Amino acids: CASSQYRDSTDTQYF.

This clonotype was observed a handful of times. The chain uses TRBV5-1 and TRBJ2-2; possibly TRBD2 for D (7 bases). The germline CDR1 and CDR2 sequences are SGHRS and YFSETQ. V lost 2 bases and J 4 bases, leaving 12 bases between the germline ends. The CDR3 is 15 residues long. The CDR3 region is CASSLGGEATGELFF. The CDR3 coding sequence is TGCGCCAGCAGCTTAGGGGGGGAAGCCACCGGGGAGCTGTTTTTT.

CDR3: CASSGVRDYGYTF. The DNA for the CDR3 is TGTGCCAGCAGTGGCGTAAGGGACTATGGCTACACCTTC. The V and J genes are TRBV6-5 and TRBJ1-2; D call uncertain. Germline V gives CDR1 MNHEY, CDR2 SVGAGI. The CDR3 spans 13 residues. The germline V and J ends were trimmed by 5 bases and 3 bases, with 10 bases remaining between them.

This clonotype was seen a handful of times. The V and J genes are TRBV9 and TRBJ1-2, with 8 bases that match TRBD1. The V gene end was trimmed by 3 bases and the J gene end by 4 bases; junction bases not matched to a gene: 8. The germline V gene has CDR1 SGDLS and CDR2 YYNGEE. CDR3 length equals 15 residues. The CDR3 DNA follows: TGTGCCAGCAGCGGGACTTGGACAGGGCGCTATGGCTACACCTTC. Translated: CASSGTWTGRYGYTF.